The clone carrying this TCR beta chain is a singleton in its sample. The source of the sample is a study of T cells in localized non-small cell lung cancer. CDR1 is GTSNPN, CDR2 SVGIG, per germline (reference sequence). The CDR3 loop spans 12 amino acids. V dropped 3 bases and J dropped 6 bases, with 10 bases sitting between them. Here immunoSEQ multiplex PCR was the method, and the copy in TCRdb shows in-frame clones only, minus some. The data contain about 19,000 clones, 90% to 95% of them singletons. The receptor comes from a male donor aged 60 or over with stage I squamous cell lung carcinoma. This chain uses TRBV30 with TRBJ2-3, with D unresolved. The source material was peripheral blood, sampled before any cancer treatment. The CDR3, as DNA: TGTGCCTGGAGAGCCAGCCCCGATACGCAGTATTTT. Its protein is CAWRASPDTQYF. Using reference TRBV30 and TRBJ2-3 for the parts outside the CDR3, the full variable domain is SQTIHQWPATLVQPVGSPLSLECTVEGTSNPNLYWYRQAAGRGLQLLFYSVGIGQISSEVPQNLSASRPQDRQFILSSKKLLLSDSGFYLCAWRASPDTQYFGPGTRLTVL.